This T cell receptor (beta chain) is drawn from a study of T cells after yellow fever vaccination. TCRdb recomputed calls from the 5' RACE reads with MiXCR, one row per CDR3 protein. The profile shows some 600,000 distinct CDR3 sequences, 17% of them singletons. This clonotype was recorded a few times. The clonotype originates from a man younger than 30 who received the YFV17D yellow fever vaccine. Sequences were derived from PBMCs, sampled 5 to 6 days after the first yellow fever vaccination.

The CDR3 region is CASKIGDTEAFF. CDR3 bases: TGTGCCAGTAAGATTGGGGACACTGAAGCTTTCTTT. The chain combines TRBV19 with TRBJ1-1; D remains unclear. Germline CDR1 and CDR2: LNHDA and SQIVND (reference sequence). Trimming shortened V by 7 bases and J by 3 bases, and 9 bases separated the two germline ends. This CDR3 is 12 amino acids long. The variable domain in full, completed from reference TRBV19 and TRBJ1-1, reads DGGITQSPKYLFRKEGQNVTLSCEQNLNHDAMYWYRQDPGQGLRLIYYSQIVNDFQKGDIAEGYSVSREKKESFPLTVTSAQKNPTAFYLCASKIGDTEAFFGQGTRLTVV.